The rows below give T cell receptor beta chains drawn from one sample of a study of Graves' ophthalmopathy and Graves' hyperthyroidism. A single record per CDR3 protein comes from TCRdb applying MiXCR to the multiplex PCR reads. Found here are some 380,000 distinct CDR3 sequences, less than 20% of them singletons; the top ten hold about 7%. Material for sequencing was peripheral blood. These receptors came from a woman aged 18-29 years with stable Graves' hyperthyroidism. Each CDR3 is given with its conserved first and last residue. Each record gives: CDR3 length, D gene, clone size, J gene, V gene, CDR3 protein, CDR3 DNA. A D gene is named only where the DNA matches it firmly. Only part of the rows carry a size: once, few, many, or a class if the clone is expanded.

16 NA many TRBJ2-6 TRBV12-3/TRBV12-4 CASSTGRLSGANVLTF TGTGCCAGCAGTACCGGACGGCTCTCTGGGGCCAACGTCCTGACTTTC
12 NA NA TRBJ2-3 TRBV6-1 CASGHRTDTQYF TGTGCCAGCGGGCACCGCACAGATACGCAGTATTTT
15 NA many TRBJ1-1 TRBV6-1 CASSEGTSWVSEAFF TGTGCCAGCAGTGAAGGGACAAGCTGGGTGTCTGAAGCTTTCTTT
14 TRBD1 many TRBJ1-2 TRBV13 CASSYRQGLDGYTF TGTGCCAGCAGCTACCGACAGGGGCTGGATGGCTACACCTTC
15 TRBD1 many TRBJ2-7 TRBV6-1 CASRFRDSRFYEQYF TGTGCCAGCAGGTTCCGGGACAGCAGGTTCTACGAGCAGTACTTC
14 TRBD2 many TRBJ2-2 TRBV12-3/TRBV12-4 CASSGLVRRRELFF TGTGCCAGCAGCGGACTAGTCCGGAGGAGGGAGCTGTTTTTT
14 NA NA TRBJ2-2 TRBV19 CASPSPRLTGELFF TGTGCCAGTCCTTCCCCCAGGCTGACCGGGGAGCTGTTTTTT
15 TRBD1 NA TRBJ1-2 TRBV19 CASSGTAAQDYGYTF TGTGCCAGTAGTGGGACAGCCGCGCAGGACTATGGCTACACCTTC
16 NA many TRBJ1-6 TRBV7-8 CASRTEGPFGNSPLHF TGTGCCAGCAGGACCGAGGGGCCCTTCGGTAATTCACCCCTCCACTTT
14 NA many TRBJ1-5 TRBV6-1 CASRAAYSNQPQHF TGTGCCAGCAGGGCAGCTTATAGCAATCAGCCCCAGCATTTT
15 TRBD2 many TRBJ2-5 TRBV2 CASSDRLAGGETQYF TGTGCCAGCAGTGACCGGCTAGCGGGGGGAGAGACCCAGTACTTC
18 NA many TRBJ2-6 TRBV9 CASSVHPLVGSGANVLTF TGTGCCAGCAGCGTCCATCCCTTGGTGGGGTCTGGGGCCAACGTCCTGACTTTC
15 NA NA TRBJ2-2 TRBV7-9 CAISLASLNTGELFF TGTGCCATCAGCTTAGCGTCTTTAAACACCGGGGAGCTGTTTTTT
10 NA NA TRBJ1-2 TRBV12-3/TRBV12-4 CASVDYGYTF TGTGCCTCTGTCGACTATGGCTACACCTTC
15 NA NA TRBJ1-2 TRBV11-2 CASSWDWTANYGYTF TGTGCCAGCAGCTGGGACTGGACGGCAAACTATGGCTACACCTTC
15 NA many TRBJ1-5 TRBV2 CASSERGDLNQPQHF TGTGCCAGCAGTGAACGGGGGGACCTCAATCAGCCCCAGCATTTT
13 NA many TRBJ1-1 TRBV6-1 CASSERGSTEAFF TGTGCCAGCAGTGAGAGGGGGTCCACTGAAGCTTTCTTT
13 TRBD1 many TRBJ2-7 TRBV6-1 CASSVTGVYEQYF TGTGCCAGCAGTGTGACAGGGGTCTACGAGCAGTACTTC
14 NA many TRBJ1-2 TRBV18 CASSLQESNYGYTF TGTGCCAGCTCATTACAGGAGTCTAACTATGGCTACACCTTC
15 TRBD1 NA TRBJ1-1 TRBV2 CASRARDSMNTEAFF TGTGCCAGCAGGGCTAGGGACAGTATGAACACTGAAGCTTTCTTT
14 NA few TRBJ2-2 TRBV2 CASSYPQTSGELFF TGTGCCAGCAGCTACCCGCAGACTTCCGGGGAGCTGTTTTTT
14 NA NA TRBJ2-7 TRBV11-3 CASSQGPNAYEQYF TGTGCCAGCAGCCAAGGACCTAACGCCTACGAGCAGTACTTC
16 NA many TRBJ2-7 TRBV11-2 CASSLLEGGLRDEQYF TGTGCCAGCAGCTTACTGGAGGGGGGGCTACGGGACGAGCAGTACTTC
20 NA NA TRBJ2-1 TRBV20-1 CSADAYLIRDAFSNNNEQFF TGCAGTGCTGACGCGTACTTAATACGGGACGCATTCTCAAATAACAATGAGCAGTTCTTC
13 TRBD1 NA TRBJ1-5 TRBV6-1 CATGTGARQPQHF TGTGCCACCGGGACAGGGGCGCGTCAGCCCCAGCATTTT
14 NA many TRBJ1-5 TRBV19 CASSIVGVPQPQHF TGTGCCAGTAGTATAGTCGGGGTCCCTCAGCCCCAGCATTTT
11 NA few TRBJ1-2 TRBV3-1 CASNGIYGYTF TGTGCCAGCAATGGGATCTATGGCTACACCTTC
14 TRBD1 many TRBJ2-7 TRBV12-5 CASGSGTGPNEQYF TGTGCTAGTGGTTCCGGGACAGGGCCTAACGAGCAGTACTTC
20 TRBD2 once TRBJ2-5 TRBV11-2 CASSRPSDGLAGGAGETQYF TGTGCCAGCAGCCGCCCATCCGACGGACTAGCGGGGGGGGCGGGGGAGACCCAGTACTTC
14 TRBD1 NA TRBJ1-2 TRBV29-1 CSVERTGGGYGYTF TGCAGCGTTGAAAGGACAGGGGGAGGCTATGGCTACACCTTC
15 NA NA TRBJ2-6 TRBV20-1 CSARPPVSGANVLTF TGCAGTGCCCGCCCACCGGTCTCTGGGGCCAACGTCCTGACTTTC
14 TRBD1 many TRBJ2-7 TRBV6-2/TRBV6-3 CASRNPGTGGEQYF TGTGCCAGCCGCAATCCCGGGACAGGGGGTGAGCAGTACTTC
13 NA NA TRBJ1-2 TRBV6-1 CASGMAGDYGYTF TGTGCCAGCGGCATGGCCGGAGACTATGGCTACACCTTC
15 NA many TRBJ1-3 TRBV19 CASSIDSILRNTIYF TGTGCCAGTAGTATTGATTCCATCCTGAGAAACACCATATATTTT
17 TRBD1 many TRBJ1-1 TRBV6-5 CATQRTGTGSSNTEAFF TGTGCCACCCAAAGGACTGGGACAGGGTCTTCGAACACTGAAGCTTTCTTT
16 NA few TRBJ2-5 TRBV10-3 CAISDQTPGFQETQYF TGTGCCATCAGCGACCAAACTCCGGGGTTTCAAGAGACCCAGTACTTC
13 NA many TRBJ2-7 TRBV12-3/TRBV12-4 CASSLVTTYEQYF TGTGCCAGCAGTTTAGTGACAACCTACGAGCAGTACTTC
16 TRBD1 few TRBJ2-7 TRBV19 CASSTRGQGPSYEQYF TGTGCCAGTAGTACTCGGGGACAGGGCCCCTCCTACGAGCAGTACTTC
11 NA many TRBJ2-7 TRBV28 CASRSLYEQYF TGTGCCAGCAGATCCCTCTACGAGCAGTACTTC
16 TRBD1 many TRBJ2-7 TRBV6-2/TRBV6-3 CASSSPSGTGVYEQYF TGTGCCAGCAGTTCCCCCTCCGGGACAGGGGTGTACGAGCAGTACTTC
13 NA many TRBJ1-2 TRBV28 CASSLWGGQGYTF TGTGCCAGCAGTTTATGGGGGGGCCAGGGCTACACCTTC
12 NA many TRBJ1-5 TRBV2 CASKEGGQPQHF TGTGCCAGCAAAGAGGGGGGTCAGCCCCAGCATTTT
14 NA few TRBJ2-5 TRBV4-2 CASSHSGILETQYF TGTGCCAGCAGCCATTCAGGGATATTGGAGACCCAGTACTTC
14 TRBD1 many TRBJ1-2 TRBV25-1 CASSETLQGYGYTF TGTGCCAGCAGTGAGACTCTACAGGGGTATGGCTACACCTTC
13 NA many TRBJ1-5 TRBV12-3/TRBV12-4 CASSFGGRQPQHF TGTGCCAGCAGTTTTGGGGGGCGGCAGCCCCAGCATTTT
14 NA many TRBJ1-2 TRBV29-1 CSIVGGGSNYGYTF TGCAGCATCGTCGGGGGGGGATCTAACTATGGCTACACCTTC
14 TRBD1 many TRBJ2-7 TRBV5-1 CASSTAGTGYEQYF TGCGCCAGCAGCACGGCCGGGACAGGGTACGAGCAGTACTTC
18 TRBD2 many TRBJ2-2 TRBV19 CASSIVSSGGTYPGELFF TGTGCCAGTAGTATAGTGAGTAGCGGGGGCACTTACCCCGGGGAGCTGTTTTTT
16 TRBD1 NA TRBJ2-2 TRBV5-6 CASSSWGTVDTGELFF TGTGCCAGCAGCTCGTGGGGGACAGTGGACACCGGGGAGCTGTTTTTT
12 NA many TRBJ2-6 TRBV27 CASGRGTNVLTF TGTGCCAGCGGAAGGGGAACCAACGTCCTGACTTTC
12 NA many TRBJ1-6 TRBV12-3/TRBV12-4 CASTWGNSPLHF TGTGCCAGCACTTGGGGTAATTCACCCCTCCACTTT
13 NA NA TRBJ1-2 TRBV3-1 CASSHGPSYGYTF TGTGCCAGCAGCCACGGGCCGTCCTATGGCTACACCTTC
14 NA NA TRBJ2-4 TRBV20-1 CSAAPGLAGNIQYF TGCAGTGCCGCCCCAGGGCTCGCTGGCAACATTCAGTACTTC
12 NA NA TRBJ1-3 TRBV12-3/TRBV12-4 CASWDIGNTIYF TGTGCCAGCTGGGACATCGGAAACACCATATATTTT
14 NA many TRBJ1-1 TRBV6-2/TRBV6-3 CASSYQGVDTEAFF TGTGCCAGCAGTTATCAGGGTGTGGACACTGAAGCTTTCTTT